Below, 2 T cell receptor beta chains from the same sample are listed, as sequenced in a study of cytomegalovirus exposure and HLA in healthy donors. 60 Vbeta and 13 Jbeta primers were used in PCR. Generated by immunoSEQ multiplex PCR, the TCRdb table keeps only in-frame clones and is missing some. The table includes roughly 120,000 clones, 82% detected once. The sample consisted of PBMCs. Source of these receptors: a woman aged 18-35 years in good health and CMV-seronegative.

This chain connects TRBV2 to TRBJ1-3; TRBD1 might be the D (5 bases). Germline V gene sequence: CDR1 SNHLY, CDR2 FYNNEI. The CDR3 is 14 residues long. With 8 bases removed from V and 0 bases from J, the gap between germline ends came to 11 bases. The CDR3 bases are TGTGCCAGCGCGGGGCGAAGCTCTGGAAACACCATATATTTT. It translates to CASAGRSSGNTIYF.

The chain links TRBV30 to TRBJ1-1; D gene uncertain. Germline V CDR1 and CDR2: GTSNPN, SVGIG (reference sequence). V shed 0 bases and J shed 4 bases, with 12 bases lying between them. The CDR3 covers 14 residues. CDR3: CAWSVSGWVTEAFF. CDR3 bases: TGTGCCTGGAGTGTAAGCGGTTGGGTCACTGAAGCTTTCTTT.